Sequencing of this T cell receptor (beta chain) was carried out in a study of T cells in Graves' hyperthyroidism and ophthalmopathy. Findings of the study overall: Most thyroid-expanded clonotypes above 0.001 were also found in blood.

The V end was cut by 6 bases, the J end by 2 bases, with 15 bases between. Germline-derived CDR1 and CDR2 are MDHEN and SYDVKM. The CDR3 runs 15 residues. Many counts were recorded for this clonotype. Its antigen is currently unknown. Exclusion of a patient resulted from uncontrolled infection, other autoimmune disease, pregnancy or lactation. What was amplified from RNA transcripts were TCR beta CDR3 regions. First-round RT-PCR targeting the TCR CDR3 was performed with the HTBI primer set. Each CDR3 protein is one row after TCRdb ran MiXCR on the multiplex PCR reads. Seen here are roughly 350,000 distinct CDR3 sequences, approximately 15% observed once, and the top ten hold about 22%.

The chain couples TRBV28 to TRBJ2-3, with D possibly TRBD1 on 6 matching bases. The TCR sequence derives from a woman aged 30 to 39 with Graves' hyperthyroidism. Sequencing was carried out using blood. CDR3 region: CASRPTGRPTDTQYF. DNA of the CDR3: TGTGCCAGCAGGCCTACAGGGAGACCCACAGATACGCAGTATTTT.